The 18 T cell receptor beta chains presented below share a single source sample, sequenced in a study of T cell repertoires in aging, cancer and after chemotherapy. Rearranged V-D-J TRB sequences were amplified with a mixed TRB-A/B primer pool. TCRdb analysed the multiplex PCR reads with MiXCR anew, one entry per CDR3 protein. The profile shows 4,000 to 4,500 distinct CDR3 sequences, 25% of them singletons. Peripheral blood genomic DNA, not sorted cells or RNA, was the template. Input material: blood. The receptors were gathered from a human donor with a solid tumor.

The rearrangement joins TRBV6-1 to TRBJ2-2; D not resolved. CDR1 and CDR2 (germline): MNHNS, SASEGT. The germline V and J ends were trimmed by 5 bases and 7 bases, with 11 bases remaining between them. CDR3 length equals 13 residues. The CDR3 sequence is CASSSGVGGELFF. In DNA, the CDR3 is TGTGCCAGCAGTTCAGGAGTCGGCGGGGAGCTGTTTTTT.

CDR3 DNA: TGTGCCAGCAGTGAATCTGATGGGGCCAACGTCCTGACTTTC. It translates to CASSESDGANVLTF. The chain employs TRBV6-5 and TRBJ2-6; D unresolved. This CDR3 region has 14 residues. Germline CDR1 reads MNHEY; CDR2 reads SVGAGI. Trimming took 5 bases from V and 3 from J, leaving 8 bases between them.

The CDR3 region has the DNA TGTGCCAGCAGCCCCGGGGCCAATCAGCCCCAGCATTTT. Protein: CASSPGANQPQHF. The chain joins TRBV11-2 to TRBJ1-5; D perhaps matches TRBD1 (5 bases). The V and J ends lost 5 bases and 3 bases respectively, with 8 bases between them. This CDR3 has 13 amino acids. Germline-derived CDR1 and CDR2 are SGHAT and FQNNGV.

Details on this clonotype: One end of the junction does not line up with germline, which may come from a read error. The chain combines TRBV5-1 with TRBJ2-7; D not resolved. Germline CDR1 SGHRS, CDR2 YFSETQ. CDR3 length: 14 residues. The CDR3 DNA sequence: TGCGCCAGCAGCTTTTCAAGCGTAGCCTACAAGCAGTACTTC. Protein: CASSFSSVAYKQYF. The full variable domain, in which reference TRBV5-1 and TRBJ2-7 provide the parts outside the CDR3, is KAGVTQTPRYLIKTRGQQVTLSCSPISGHRSVSWYQQTPGQGLQFLFEYFSETQRNKGNFPGRFSGRQFSNSRSEMNVSTLELGDSALYLCASSFSSVAYKQYFGPGTRLTVT.

V usage is TRBV5-6 and J usage is TRBJ1-2; possibly TRBD1 for D (5 bases). Trimming shortened V by 2 bases and J by 3 bases, and 11 bases separated the two germline ends. Germline V gene lookup returns CDR1 SGHDT and CDR2 YYEEEE. CDR3 size: 14 residues. CDR3 protein: CASSFSPTDYGYTF. CDR3 nucleotides: TGTGCCAGCAGCTTTAGTCCGACAGACTATGGCTACACCTTC.

V and J are TRBV7-9 and TRBJ1-2, with D tentatively TRBD1 (6 bases). The CDR3 runs to 15 residues. The ends were cut back, 5 bases at V and 6 bases at J, with 19 bases in the middle. CDR1 SEHNR and CDR2 FQNEAQ come from the germline V gene (reference sequence). CDR3 coding DNA: TGTGCCAGCAGCCCCCGTGGAGGGGGAGGCGATGGCTACACCTTC. This gives the protein CASSPRGGGGDGYTF.

This clonotype occurred a few times. The rearrangement uses TRBV12-3 or TRBV12-4 and TRBJ1-5; weak D call: TRBD1 (6 bases). There are 13 residues in the CDR3. V was cut by 3 bases and J by 5 bases, with 8 bases left in between. Here the CDR3 DNA reads TGTGCCAGCAGTTTGAGGGGGGATCAGCCCCAGCATTTT. As protein: CASSLRGDQPQHF.

This clonotype is labeled as medium-sized (0.01 to 0.1%). V and J are TRBV27 and TRBJ2-1; D may be TRBD1 (6 bases). Trimming cost V 5 bases and J 5 bases, with 16 bases left between them. The CDR3 has 15 residues. CDR1 and CDR2 (germline): MNHEY, SMNVEV (reference sequence). The CDR3 spells CASSPIAGVNNEQFF. In nucleotides, the CDR3 is TGTGCCAGCAGTCCGATTGCAGGGGTTAACAATGAGCAGTTCTTC.

The chain is built from TRBV6-6 and TRBJ2-4; 14 positions agree with TRBD2. The length of the CDR3 is 16 residues. After removal of 6 bases from V and 2 bases from J, the junction contained 3 bases not matched to a gene. CDR1 and CDR2 (germline): MNHNY, SVGAGI (reference sequence). The CDR3 coding sequence is TGTGCCAGCAGCGGACTAGCGGGAGGTTCCAAAAACATTCAGTACTTC. Translated: CASSGLAGGSKNIQYF.

This clonotype occurred a few times. The gene calls are TRBV20-1 and TRBJ1-3, with D hard to call. Germline assignment: CDR1 DFQATT and CDR2 SNEGSKA (reference sequence). The ends were cut back, 6 bases at V and 7 bases at J, with 16 bases in the middle. This CDR3 comprises 13 residues. CDR3 sequence: CSAQSGLGNTIYF. The CDR3 nucleotides read TGCAGTGCCCAGTCGGGGTTAGGGAACACCATATATTTT.

This sequence joins TRBV19 and TRBJ2-5; TRBD2 agrees at 7 bases. The ends lost 6 bases at V and 3 bases at J; junction bases unmatched: 1. The V gene's germline CDR1 is LNHDA and CDR2 SQIVND (reference sequence). The CDR3 loop spans 12 amino acids. In DNA, the CDR3 is TGTGCCAGTAGGCTAGCGGAAGAGACCCAGTACTTC. Translated, it gives CASRLAEETQYF. The full variable domain, in which reference TRBV19 and TRBJ2-5 provide the parts outside the CDR3, is DGGITQSPKYLFRKEGQNVTLSCEQNLNHDAMYWYRQDPGQGLRLIYYSQIVNDFQKGDIAEGYSVSREKKESFPLTVTSAQKNPTAFYLCASRLAEETQYFGPGTRLLVL.

This clonotype qualifies as medium-sized. V usage is TRBV5-4 and J usage is TRBJ2-1; 8 bases are a match to TRBD1. Losses at the gene ends were 2 bases for V and 12 bases for J; bases not matched to a gene: 13. The germline CDR1 and CDR2 sequences are SGHNT and YYREEE (reference sequence). This CDR3 spans 15 amino acids. Here the CDR3 reads CASSFGTGNVLGQFF. In DNA, the CDR3 is TGTGCCAGCAGCTTCGGGACAGGCAACGTGTTGGGGCAGTTCTTC.

The chain has TRBV5-1 and TRBJ2-6; 7 bases agree with TRBD1. The CDR3 spans 16 residues. V trimming: 2 bases; J trimming: 0 bases; junction bases outside the gene matches: 2. Germline CDR1 reads SGHRS; CDR2 reads YFSETQ. This CDR3 is CASSLQGNSGANVLTF. Written as DNA, the CDR3 is TGCGCCAGCAGCTTACAGGGGAACTCTGGGGCCAACGTCCTGACTTTC.

This clonotype was seen a few times. The gene calls are TRBV20-1 and TRBJ1-1, with a possible D match to TRBD1 (5 bases). CDR1 and CDR2 (germline): DFQATT, SNEGSKA (reference sequence). The CDR3 has 14 amino acids. Between the trimmed V and J ends, which lost 6 bases and 5 bases, there was a span of 19 bases. DNA of the CDR3: TGCAGTGCCAAGAAGCAAGCTGAGGGGACTGAAGCTTTCTTT. Protein: CSAKKQAEGTEAFF.

The rearrangement joins TRBV5-1 to TRBJ2-1; 9 bases align to TRBD2. CDR1 is SGHRS, CDR2 YFSETQ, per germline. V was pared by 4 bases and J by 5 bases, with 16 bases of the junction left unmatched. The CDR3 consists of 18 residues. The CDR3 reads CASSTWFGGLAGNNEQFF. CDR3 DNA: TGCGCCAGCAGCACTTGGTTCGGCGGGCTAGCGGGGAACAATGAGCAGTTCTTC.

This clonotype is labeled as medium-sized (0.01 to 0.1%). This chain connects TRBV19 to TRBJ2-7, with 8 bases fitting TRBD2. The germline V gene encodes CDR1 LNHDA and CDR2 SQIVND (reference sequence). This CDR3 region has 15 residues. Losses at the gene ends were 4 bases for V and 4 bases for J; bases not matched to a gene: 9. CDR3 loop: CASSKAVGRVYEQYF. The CDR3 nucleotides read TGTGCCAGTAGTAAGGCGGTCGGGAGGGTGTACGAGCAGTACTTC.

In its sample, this clonotype was seen a few times. The gene calls are TRBV20-1 and TRBJ2-1; possibly TRBD1 for D (7 bases). Between the trimmed V and J ends, which lost 6 bases and 15 bases, there was a span of 18 bases. The CDR3 covers 11 residues. Germline V CDR1 and CDR2: DFQATT, SNEGSKA (reference sequence). The CDR3 sequence is CSAAGGQGGFF. In DNA, the CDR3 is TGCAGTGCAGCGGGCGGCCAGGGGGGGTTCTTC.

This clonotype is medium-sized within its sample. This chain joins TRBV5-1 and TRBJ2-2, with a tentative D call TRBD2 (6 bases). Germline V gene lookup returns CDR1 SGHRS and CDR2 YFSETQ. V was shortened by 2 bases and J by 1 base, with 9 bases between the two germline ends. This CDR3 contains 15 residues. CDR3 sequence: CASSLPAGNTGELFF. In DNA form, the CDR3 reads TGCGCCAGCAGCTTACCAGCGGGGAACACCGGGGAGCTGTTTTTT.